Each of the 22 T cell receptor beta chains below was sequenced from the same sample in a study of cytomegalovirus exposure and HLA in healthy donors. The primer mix had 60 Vbeta and 13 Jbeta primers. Data came from immunoSEQ multiplex PCR; TCRdb stores just in-frame clones and leaves some out. The sample records tens of thousands of clones, roughly 70% being singletons. Sequencing was performed on PBMCs. The receptors originated from a woman in her fifties or sixties in good health and CMV-seropositive.

CDR3 coding DNA: TGTGCCAGCGGAGTTGGGGGGGAGAACGAGCAGTACTTC. It codes for CASGVGGENEQYF. This rearrangement joins TRBV7-2 to TRBJ2-7; TRBD2 matches at 7 bases. Germline V CDR1 and CDR2: SGHTA, FQGNSA. There are 13 residues in the CDR3. V shed 8 bases and J 5 bases; nucleotides not matched to a gene: 9.

The chain employs TRBV29-1 and TRBJ2-6; the D is unclear. Germline CDR1 and CDR2: SQVTM and ANQGSEA. The CDR3 is 13 amino acids. V lost 3 bases and J 2 bases, leaving 5 bases between the germline ends. CDR3 bases: TGCAGCGTTGACAGGACTGGGGCCAACGTCCTGACTTTC. Translated: CSVDRTGANVLTF.

The chain uses TRBV5-1 and TRBJ1-4; D gene unclear. The CDR3 runs 13 residues. Trimming left V 5 bases short and J 5 bases short, with 10 bases between. Germline values: CDR1 SGHRS, CDR2 YFSETQ. Written as DNA, the CDR3 is TGCGCCAGCAGACAGACCCCAAATGAAAAACTGTTTTTT. It encodes CASRQTPNEKLFF.

As concerns this clone: The sample holds other DNA sequences that translate to the same CDR3. The rearrangement uses TRBV10-3 and TRBJ1-5; maybe TRBD1 (5 bases). The CDR3 is 13 amino acids. From germline, CDR1 is ENHRY and CDR2 SYGVKD. V lost 4 bases and J 5 bases, leaving 9 bases between the germline ends. CDR3 sequence: CAISAGGDQPQHF. In DNA form, the CDR3 reads TGTGCCATCAGTGCGGGGGGAGATCAGCCCCAGCATTTT.

The rearrangement joins TRBV28 to TRBJ2-2, with a weak D call TRBD1 (5 bases). Trimming removed 4 bases from V and 3 bases from J, with 12 bases in between. The germline gives CDR1 MDHEN, CDR2 SYDVKM. The CDR3 runs 15 residues. The chain's CDR3 is CASSSSGFDTGELFF. In nucleotides, the CDR3 is TGTGCCAGCAGTTCCTCAGGGTTCGACACCGGGGAGCTGTTTTTT.

V usage is TRBV19 and J usage is TRBJ1-1; 8 bases map to TRBD1. This CDR3 region has 15 residues. CDR1 and CDR2 from the germline V gene are LNHDA and SQIVND (reference sequence). V lost 4 bases to trimming and J lost 6 bases; unmatched junction nucleotides: 10. CDR3 nucleotides: TGTGCCAGTAGTAACAGGGGGAACACGTTCGCTGAAGCTTTCTTT. Translated, it gives CASSNRGNTFAEAFF. Drawing the rest from reference TRBV19 and TRBJ1-1, the complete variable domain is DGGITQSPKYLFRKEGQNVTLSCEQNLNHDAMYWYRQDPGQGLRLIYYSQIVNDFQKGDIAEGYSVSREKKESFPLTVTSAQKNPTAFYLCASSNRGNTFAEAFFGQGTRLTVV.

V and J are TRBV28 and TRBJ2-5; the match to TRBD1 covers 10 bases. V was pared by 10 bases and J by 5 bases, with 7 bases of the junction left unmatched. This CDR3 has 13 amino acids. CDR1 is MDHEN, CDR2 SYDVKM, per germline. In DNA, the CDR3 is TGTGCCACTGACAGGGGGCGATGGGAGACCCAGTACTTC. This translates into CATDRGRWETQYF.

The rearrangement joins TRBV5-4 to TRBJ2-5; 10 bases align to TRBD1. The CDR3 sequence is 13 residues long. Germline values: CDR1 SGHNT, CDR2 YYREEE (reference sequence). J gave up 5 bases and V 4 bases, and 2 bases lay outside the gene matches. This CDR3 is CASSQDRGETQYF. CDR3 nucleotides: TGTGCCAGCAGCCAGGACAGGGGGGAGACCCAGTACTTC.

This clone was detected once. The chain employs TRBV19 and TRBJ1-6; the match to TRBD1 covers 8 bases. CDR3 length equals 16 residues. V lost 5 bases, J lost 6 bases, and 9 bases stayed unmatched. CDR1 is LNHDA and CDR2 is SQIVND in the germline V gene (reference sequence). The chain's CDR3 is CASSAVTGVLNSPLHF. The CDR3, as DNA: TGTGCCAGTAGTGCCGTGACAGGGGTCCTTAATTCACCCCTCCACTTT.

The genes are TRBV7-9 and TRBJ2-2, with D maybe TRBD1 (6 bases). V was clipped by 1 base and J by 0 bases, with 9 bases between them. CDR1 is SEHNR, CDR2 FQNEAQ, per germline (reference sequence). This CDR3 is 16 amino acids long. CDR3: CASSLGRDTNTGELFF. The CDR3 DNA follows: TGTGCCAGCAGCTTAGGCCGGGACACGAACACCGGGGAGCTGTTTTTT.

The chain carries TRBV11-3 and TRBJ2-1; 8 bases fit TRBD2. The CDR3 spans 16 residues. V gave up 0 bases and J gave up 4 bases; unmatched junction bases: 5. Germline V gene lookup returns CDR1 SGHNT and CDR2 YENEEA. This CDR3 is CASSLDHAGGYNEQFF. In DNA form, the CDR3 reads TGTGCCAGCAGCTTAGATCATGCGGGGGGTTACAATGAGCAGTTCTTC.

This CDR3 is CASSSVGQYGYTF. CDR3 sequence (DNA): TGTGCCAGCAGTAGCGTGGGACAGTATGGCTACACCTTC. This chain links TRBV27 with TRBJ1-2, with 7 bases that match TRBD1. The CDR3 consists of 13 residues. Germline assignment: CDR1 MNHEY and CDR2 SMNVEV (reference sequence). V lost 5 bases and J lost 5; bases outside the gene matches: 5.

This clone was seen just once. In DNA, the CDR3 is TGCGCCAGCAGCTTGGTAGTAGGGGGCTCCTACAATGAGCAGTTCTTC. Protein product: CASSLVVGGSYNEQFF. The chain couples TRBV5-1 to TRBJ2-1, with D perhaps matching TRBD1 (6 bases). Trimming took off 0 bases at V and 0 bases at J, with 10 bases between the two ends. Germline V gives CDR1 SGHRS, CDR2 YFSETQ. This CDR3 spans 16 amino acids.

A few counts support this clone. Mismatch with germline at one junction end may stem from a read error. This chain links TRBV20-1 with TRBJ1-2, with 9 bases identical to TRBD1. Germline CDR1 DFQATT, CDR2 SNEGSKA (reference sequence). This CDR3 is 11 amino acids long. CDR3 residues: CSARGRDRVYF. Written as DNA, the CDR3 is TGCAGTGCTAGAGGGAGGGACAGGGTTTACTTC.

This clone was detected only once. The chain links TRBV9 to TRBJ2-2, with 15 bases that match TRBD2. Germline CDR1 and CDR2: SGDLS and YYNGEE. Unmatched junction bases numbered 6, after V lost 5 bases and J lost 7 bases. This CDR3 contains 16 residues. The DNA for the CDR3 is TGTGCCAGCAGGACCGGACTAGCGGGAGGGGTCGGGGAGCTGTTTTTT. It translates to CASRTGLAGGVGELFF.

This clone was recorded a few times. The chain couples TRBV11-3 to TRBJ2-2, with 7 nucleotides matching TRBD2. CDR3 length: 15 residues. Unmatched junction bases numbered 9, after V lost 6 bases and J lost 5 bases. Germline CDR1 SGHNT, CDR2 YENEEA. DNA of the CDR3: TGTGCCAGCAGACCCGGGGGGACTTCTACCGGGGAGCTGTTTTTT. Its protein product is CASRPGGTSTGELFF.

J is TRBJ1-5 and V is TRBV5-5, with TRBD1 as a possible D gene (6 bases). The germline gives CDR1 SGHKS, CDR2 YYEKEE (reference sequence). CDR3 length equals 16 residues. Deletions cut 3 bases from V and 3 bases from J, with 16 bases between. CDR3 coding DNA: TGTGCCAGCAGCTGGGGTCAGGGGACTAACAATCAGCCCCAGCATTTT. It specifies CASSWGQGTNNQPQHF.

The V gene is TRBV27, the J gene TRBJ1-1; D is undetermined. The ends were cut back, 3 bases at V and 1 base at J, with 6 bases in the middle. The CDR3 spans 13 residues. The germline V gene has CDR1 MNHEY and CDR2 SMNVEV (reference sequence). CDR3: CASSLLENTEAFF. The CDR3 DNA follows: TGTGCCAGCAGTTTGTTAGAGAACACTGAAGCTTTCTTT.

V gene TRBV7-2 combines with J gene TRBJ2-5; D call uncertain. In germline, CDR1 is SGHTA, CDR2 FQGNSA. The CDR3 runs to 14 residues. Trimming removed 1 base at V and 1 base at J, with 7 bases between. Written as DNA, the CDR3 is TGTGCCAGCAGCTTAGACAGATCCCAAGAGACCCAGTACTTC. Amino acid sequence: CASSLDRSQETQYF.

The J gene is TRBJ1-1, the V gene TRBV6-1; 8 bases align to TRBD1. V gave up 3 bases and J gave up 3 bases; unmatched junction bases: 0. This CDR3 region has 13 residues. In germline, CDR1 is MNHNS, CDR2 SASEGT. The CDR3 nucleotides read TGTGCCAGCAGTGACAGGGGGCACACTGAAGCTTTCTTT. Its protein is CASSDRGHTEAFF.

The gene calls are TRBV6-1 and TRBJ1-1; 7 bases match TRBD1. The CDR3 has 15 amino acids. V trimming: 4 bases; J trimming: 6 bases; junction bases outside the gene matches: 11. Germline assignment: CDR1 MNHNS and CDR2 SASEGT. The CDR3 loop is CASSVNRGSGAEAFF. The CDR3 DNA reads as TGTGCCAGCAGTGTGAACAGGGGATCGGGCGCTGAAGCTTTCTTT.

J is TRBJ1-4 and V is TRBV5-4; 11 bases fit TRBD1. The CDR3 runs 17 residues. Germline V CDR1 and CDR2: SGHNT, YYREEE (reference sequence). The V segment lost 4 bases and the J segment 6 bases; nucleotides outside the gene matches: 11. The CDR3, as DNA: TGTGCCAGCAGCCGACTAGGGACAGGGGGAGGTGATGAAAAACTGTTTTTT. Encoded protein: CASSRLGTGGGDEKLFF.